Given below is one T cell receptor (beta chain) in context. The data originate from a study of blood T cell repertoires in COVID-19. Study details: There were acute and convalescent COVID-19 samples, and they came from the United States, Italy and Spain. The analysed material was cDNA or gDNA that came from T cells, B-cell-depleted T cells, or PBMCs.

This CDR3 contains 16 residues. The V and J ends lost 7 bases and 7 bases respectively, with 24 bases between them. Germline CDR1 is LNHDA and CDR2 is SQIVND (reference sequence). Original handling: The assay estimated nucleated cells by amplifying reference gene primers. Profiling relied on immunoSEQ multiplex PCR, and the TCRdb table lists in-frame clones only, not all of them. The V and J calls and clone size are taken from that table; D and trimming were inferred from the DNA. In the table there are roughly 100,000 clones, approximately 83% of which are singletons. The sequencing input was peripheral blood. This sequence joins TRBV19 and TRBJ2-3, with a tentative D call TRBD2 (6 bases). The TCR comes from a woman of 80 years or more with active or convalescent COVID-19. The CDR3 is CASTWGRGDSPYTQYF. CDR3 sequence (DNA): TGTGCCAGTACCTGGGGAAGAGGGGACTCCCCATATACGCAGTATTTT.